In this sample, the clone carrying this T cell receptor (beta chain) turned up many times. Its antigen remains unknown. The time point is: persistent/refractory GD, antithyroid drugs over 5 years with positive TRAb. The TCR library was made from RNA that had been extracted from PBMCs in TRIzol. Patients came through an endocrinology department, and that department was in Xi'an, China. CDR3 regions were amplified by Arm-PCR using iRepertoire HTBI primers to build TCR beta libraries. TCRdb called the multiplex PCR reads again in MiXCR, with one record for every CDR3 protein. The sample lists a few hundred thousand distinct CDR3 sequences, roughly 23% occurring once. This sample stems from a study of regulatory T cells in long-lasting Graves disease. Study-level points and caveats: Persistent cases favored TRBV28, TRBJ1-2 and TRBJ2-5.

V dropped 4 bases and J dropped 3 bases, with 10 bases sitting between them. The CDR3 consists of 13 residues. The germline gives CDR1 SNHLY, CDR2 FYNNEI. The TCR originated in a female donor with Graves disease. This sequence joins TRBV2 and TRBJ2-7; no clear D. The specimen was peripheral blood mononuclear cells (PBMCs), collected when the disease was refractory, from a patient treated with antithyroid drugs. CDR3 loop: CASSGVRGYEQYF. The CDR3 region has the DNA TGTGCCAGCAGTGGCGTCAGAGGCTACGAGCAGTACTTC.